The 29 T cell receptor beta chains reported below all come from one sample, sequenced in a study of vaccination and CD4 T cells after COVID-19. Stated treatment: roughly nine-day PBMC culture with coronavirus spike peptide pools or control peptides (ViraFEST assay). Oncomine TCR Beta short-read sequencing was applied to DNA from cultured CD4+ T cells. TCRdb redid the calling of the PCR reads with MiXCR, one entry per CDR3 protein. The sample carries about 19,000 distinct CDR3 sequences, about 43% recorded once. Their antigens are not known. The sequenced sample was CD4+ T cells from blood, cultured in vitro, obtained after SARS-CoV-2 vaccination. The origin of the receptors is a human donor who had recovered from COVID-19.

V and J are TRBV2 and TRBJ2-5, with 8 bases identical to TRBD1. The CDR3 totals 15 residues. CDR1 and CDR2 from the germline V gene are SNHLY and FYNNEI. Trimming at V came to 7 bases and at J to 5 bases, leaving 12 bases not matched to a gene. CDR3 residues: CASIQGTGRGETQYF. CDR3 DNA: TGTGCCAGCATACAAGGGACAGGCCGGGGGGAGACCCAGTACTTC.

In regard to this clonotype: A read error may account for a junction end that differs from germline. Written as DNA, the CDR3 is TGTGCCAGCAGTGAACTTAACAGCTATGGCTACATCTTC. It encodes CASSELNSYGYIF. V and J are TRBV2 and TRBJ1-2; no reliable D call. This CDR3 contains 13 residues. Germline V lookup: CDR1 SNHLY, CDR2 FYNNEI.

J is TRBJ2-3 and V is TRBV25-1, with 14 bases that match TRBD2. The J segment lost 2 bases and the V segment lost 3 bases, leaving 10 bases of the junction unmatched. The germline V gene has CDR1 MGHDK and CDR2 SYGVNS. This CDR3 contains 19 residues. DNA of the CDR3: TGTGCCAGCAGTGATATGGGACTAGCGGGGGCCCTGTACACAGATACGCAGTATTTT. This sequence encodes CASSDMGLAGALYTDTQYF.

The rearrangement links TRBV12-3 or TRBV12-4 to TRBJ1-5; D is unresolved. Deletions cut 7 bases from V and 0 bases from J, with 7 bases between. The CDR3 totals 13 residues. The DNA of the CDR3 is TGTGCCAGCAACACGGATAGCAATCAGCCCCAGCATTTT. It translates to CASNTDSNQPQHF.

The chain is built from TRBV11-2 and TRBJ1-2; no reliable D call. Trimming took 5 bases from V and 4 from J, leaving 11 bases between them. Germline V lookup: CDR1 SGHAT, CDR2 FQNNGV. This CDR3 comprises 13 residues. This CDR3 is CASSPVGSYGYTF. The CDR3 nucleotides are TGTGCCAGCAGCCCCGTCGGAAGCTATGGCTACACCTTC.

The chain couples TRBV20-1 to TRBJ1-2; no clear D gene. This CDR3 is 10 amino acids long. V was cut by 6 bases and J by 6 bases, with 8 bases left in between. Germline assignment: CDR1 DFQATT and CDR2 SNEGSKA (reference sequence). In DNA, the CDR3 is TGCAGTGCGGGCCAAAATGGCTACACCTTC. Translation gives CSAGQNGYTF.

This rearrangement joins TRBV6-1 to TRBJ1-2; weak D call: TRBD1 (5 bases). Germline CDR1 reads MNHNS; CDR2 reads SASEGT. The V end was cut by 4 bases, the J end by 4 bases, with 10 bases between. This CDR3 is 13 amino acids long. The CDR3 coding sequence is TGTGCCAGCAGTGTCCCCGGGGGCTATGGCTACACCTTC. Translated: CASSVPGGYGYTF.

The rearrangement uses TRBV7-2 and TRBJ2-5, with D perhaps TRBD1 (6 bases). V shed 1 base and J shed 2 bases, with 8 bases lying between them. This CDR3 spans 14 amino acids. CDR1 and CDR2 from the germline V gene are SGHTA and FQGNSA. The CDR3 sequence: CASSLVGTQETQYF. DNA for the CDR3: TGTGCCAGCAGCTTAGTCGGGACACAAGAGACCCAGTACTTC.

This chain joins TRBV20-1 and TRBJ1-2; tentative D call: TRBD1 (6 bases). Deletions cut 1 base from V and 3 bases from J, with 12 bases between. The CDR3 has 14 residues. Germline CDR1 and CDR2: DFQATT and SNEGSKA (reference sequence). The CDR3 protein is CSARVNRDHYGYTF. The CDR3 coding sequence is TGCAGTGCTAGAGTAAACAGGGACCACTATGGCTACACCTTC.

This clonotype has just a few counts. The chain is built from TRBV7-2 and TRBJ1-1; TRBD1 matches 10 bases. The CDR3 contains 14 residues. Germline CDR1 and CDR2: SGHTA and FQGNSA. V shed 5 bases and J 8 bases; nucleotides not matched to a gene: 8. CDR3 in DNA: TGTGCCAGCAGCGAAGACAGGGGGCGCGGGGAAGCTTTCTTT. It is translated as CASSEDRGRGEAFF. The entire variable domain, with the rest obtained from reference TRBV7-2 and TRBJ1-1, is as follows: GAGVSQSPSNKVTEKGKDVELRCDPISGHTALYWYRQSLGQGLEFLIYFQGNSAPDKSGLPSDRFSAERTGGSVSTLTIQRTQQEDSAVYLCASSEDRGRGEAFFGQGTRLTVV.

The chain uses TRBV11-3 and TRBJ1-1; D might be TRBD1 (5 bases). This CDR3 region has 15 residues. V dropped 7 bases and J dropped 8 bases, with 23 bases sitting between them. Germline lookup yields CDR1 SGHNT and CDR2 YENEEA. CDR3 in amino acids: CASTKSPSGRAEAFF. The CDR3 bases are TGTGCCAGCACCAAAAGTCCTTCCGGCAGGGCGGAAGCTTTCTTT. Full variable domain (rest looked up from reference TRBV11-3 and TRBJ1-1): EAGVVQSPRYKIIEKKQPVAFWCNPISGHNTLYWYLQNLGQGPELLIRYENEEAVDDSQLPKDRFSAERLKGVDSTLKIQPAELGDSAVYLCASTKSPSGRAEAFFGQGTRLTVV.

The genes are TRBV7-2 and TRBJ1-1; D uncertain. The germline CDR1 and CDR2 sequences are SGHTA and FQGNSA. The CDR3 sequence is 13 residues long. Deletions cut 2 bases from V and 5 bases from J, with 9 bases between. CDR3 DNA: TGTGCCAGCAGCTTATTAAGAGGGACTGAAGCTTTCTTT. Translated, it gives CASSLLRGTEAFF.

The chain combines TRBV27 with TRBJ2-1; perhaps TRBD2 as D (5 bases). The CDR3 loop spans 13 amino acids. Per the germline V gene, CDR1 is MNHEY and CDR2 is SMNVEV (reference sequence). V lost 0 bases to trimming and J lost 10 bases, with 10 bases between them. CDR3 loop: CASSLSTNREQFF. The CDR3 DNA reads TGTGCCAGCAGTTTATCGACTAATCGGGAGCAGTTCTTC.

This chain links TRBV7-9 with TRBJ2-3; the D gene is possibly TRBD1 (6 bases). Germline CDR1 SEHNR, CDR2 FQNEAQ (reference sequence). V was trimmed by 5 bases and J by 2 bases, leaving 11 bases between them. The CDR3 sequence is 14 residues long. Here the CDR3 reads CASSRSGDTDTQYF. CDR3 DNA: TGTGCCAGCAGCCGATCAGGGGACACAGATACGCAGTATTTT.

V is TRBV6-1 and J is TRBJ1-1; possibly TRBD1 for D (6 bases). V was trimmed by 4 bases and J by 3 bases, leaving 12 bases between them. This CDR3 region has 14 residues. Germline CDR1 reads MNHNS; CDR2 reads SASEGT. In nucleotides, the CDR3 is TGTGCCAGCAGTGGGCGGGACACAGACACTGAAGCTTTCTTT. Its protein product is CASSGRDTDTEAFF.

This clonotype was picked up a small number of times. The chain couples TRBV28 to TRBJ2-5; D perhaps matches TRBD2 (5 bases). With 5 bases removed from V and 5 bases from J, the gap between germline ends came to 18 bases. The CDR3 is 15 residues long. From germline, CDR1 is MDHEN and CDR2 SYDVKM. The CDR3 coding sequence is TGTGCCAGCAGTGCAGCTTCGGGAAGCAGGGAGACCCAGTACTTC. It specifies CASSAASGSRETQYF.

The J gene is TRBJ2-7, the V gene TRBV19, with D possibly matching TRBD2 (5 bases). The V end lost 4 bases, the J end lost 2 bases, and 18 bases lay between the germline ends. CDR1 and CDR2 (germline): LNHDA, SQIVND (reference sequence). The CDR3 sequence is 16 residues long. CDR3 DNA sequence: TGTGCCAGTAGTACGTCTGGGAGACGGCGGCCCTACGAGCAGTACTTC. As protein: CASSTSGRRRPYEQYF.

The chain is built from TRBV27 and TRBJ2-7, with a weak D call TRBD2 (6 bases). Germline V lookup: CDR1 MNHEY, CDR2 SMNVEV (reference sequence). Deletions cut 0 bases from V and 2 bases from J, with 17 bases between. The length of the CDR3 is 17 residues. CDR3 sequence reads: CASSLSFAGIGAYEQYF. The CDR3 DNA reads as TGTGCCAGCAGTTTATCGTTCGCGGGAATTGGGGCCTACGAGCAGTACTTC.

The CDR3 sequence: CASSRHRDRNYEQYF. Here the CDR3 DNA reads TGTGCCAGCAGCCGACACAGGGACAGAAACTACGAGCAGTACTTC. The V and J genes are TRBV14 and TRBJ2-7, with 7 bases identical to TRBD1. Germline-derived CDR1 and CDR2 are SGHDN and FVKESK. V trimming: 4 bases; J trimming: 3 bases; junction bases outside the gene matches: 9. This CDR3 region has 15 residues.

The CDR3 region has the DNA TGTGCCAGCAGTTTATGGGTCGGGGGACTAGCGGGAGGGAACACAGATACGCAGTATTTT. As protein: CASSLWVGGLAGGNTDTQYF. The gene calls are TRBV28 and TRBJ2-3; 16 nucleotides match TRBD2. The CDR3 runs 20 residues. V was clipped by 0 bases and J by 2 bases; unmatched bases: 8. The germline V gene has CDR1 MDHEN and CDR2 SYDVKM. The full variable domain, with the rest looked up from reference TRBV28 and TRBJ2-3, is DVKVTQSSRYLVKRTGEKVFLECVQDMDHENMFWYRQDPGLGLRLIYFSYDVKMKEKGDIPEGYSVSREKKERFSLILESASTNQTSMYLCASSLWVGGLAGGNTDTQYFGPGTRLTVL.

The chain couples TRBV5-4 to TRBJ1-2, with 7 bases matching TRBD1. CDR1 SGHNT and CDR2 YYREEE come from the germline V gene (reference sequence). The trim removed 7 bases at V and 8 bases at J, leaving 14 bases unmatched. The CDR3 is 14 residues long. CDR3 sequence reads: CASRNLRQGGGYTF. CDR3 in DNA: TGTGCCAGCCGAAACCTAAGACAGGGAGGGGGCTACACCTTC.

V and J are TRBV28 and TRBJ1-1; D call uncertain. This CDR3 comprises 13 residues. CDR1 and CDR2 (germline): MDHEN, SYDVKM. V dropped 5 bases and J dropped 3 bases, with 10 bases sitting between them. The CDR3 spells CASSVAPDTEAFF. CDR3 nucleotides: TGTGCCAGCAGTGTAGCCCCGGACACTGAAGCTTTCTTT.

In its sample, this clonotype ranks as medium-sized (0.01 to 0.1%). The rearrangement joins TRBV6-1 to TRBJ1-1; D unresolved. CDR3 length: 15 amino acids. The germline V gene encodes CDR1 MNHNS and CDR2 SASEGT. The V and J ends lost 3 bases and 2 bases respectively, with 13 bases between them. The CDR3 DNA follows: TGTGCCAGCAGTGACCTCTGGACCGACAACACTGAAGCTTTCTTT. Amino acids: CASSDLWTDNTEAFF.

The gene calls are TRBV20-1 and TRBJ1-1; 11 bases are shared with TRBD1. This CDR3 is 14 amino acids long. Per germline, CDR1 DFQATT and CDR2 SNEGSKA (reference sequence). The J segment lost 3 bases and the V segment lost 5 bases, leaving 5 bases of the junction unmatched. CDR3 loop: CSALRTGGYTEAFF. CDR3 DNA: TGCAGTGCTCTCAGGACAGGGGGCTACACTGAAGCTTTCTTT.

This chain connects TRBV6-2 or TRBV6-3 to TRBJ2-1, with D possibly matching TRBD1 (5 bases). Near its end, the DNA agrees better with TRBJ2-5, so the J call may be wrong. Germline-derived CDR1 and CDR2 are MNHEY and SVGEGT. This CDR3 is 16 amino acids long. The CDR3 reads CASRSGLGLGLETQYF. The CDR3 region has the DNA TGTGCCAGCAGGTCAGGGTTGGGCCTGGGTCTAGAGACCCAGTACTTC.

This clonotype showed up just a few times. J is TRBJ1-1 and V is TRBV19; D perhaps matches TRBD1 (6 bases). The CDR3 is made up of 14 amino acids. CDR1 is LNHDA and CDR2 is SQIVND in the germline V gene (reference sequence). The V gene lost 5 bases and the J gene lost 1 base, with 11 bases spanning the gap. The CDR3 DNA is TGTGCCAGTAGTGCAGGGGCCTCGAACACTGAAGCTTTCTTT. Translating gives CASSAGASNTEAFF. Looking up the rest from reference TRBV19 and TRBJ1-1 gives the full variable domain: DGGITQSPKYLFRKEGQNVTLSCEQNLNHDAMYWYRQDPGQGLRLIYYSQIVNDFQKGDIAEGYSVSREKKESFPLTVTSAQKNPTAFYLCASSAGASNTEAFFGQGTRLTVV.

This clonotype was observed a handful of times. The chain couples TRBV28 to TRBJ1-5; TRBD1 matches at 7 bases. This CDR3 is 14 amino acids long. CDR1 is MDHEN and CDR2 is SYDVKM in the germline V gene. After removal of 6 bases from V and 1 base from J, the junction contained 3 bases not matched to a gene. CDR3 bases: TGTGCCAGCAGATCGGGACAGAGCAATCAGCCCCAGCATTTT. Its translation: CASRSGQSNQPQHF. The full variable domain, in which reference TRBV28 and TRBJ1-5 provide the parts outside the CDR3, is DVKVTQSSRYLVKRTGEKVFLECVQDMDHENMFWYRQDPGLGLRLIYFSYDVKMKEKGDIPEGYSVSREKKERFSLILESASTNQTSMYLCASRSGQSNQPQHFGDGTRLSIL.

This clonotype was detected a few times. CDR3 residues: CASIPGTGVSAPLHF. CDR3 DNA: TGTGCCAGCATCCCCGGGACAGGGGTTTCTGCACCCCTCCACTTT. J is TRBJ1-6 and V is TRBV7-2, with 10 positions matching TRBD1. The germline V gene has CDR1 SGHTA and CDR2 FQGNSA. The CDR3 loop spans 15 amino acids. V lost 7 bases and J lost 11; bases outside the gene matches: 11.

The V call is TRBV2, the J call TRBJ2-3, with D uncertain. The germline CDR1 and CDR2 sequences are SNHLY and FYNNEI. The CDR3 spans 15 residues. V was clipped by 4 bases and J by 1 base, with 12 bases between them. The CDR3 bases are TGTGCCAGCAGTGGCGGATCCCGGGGCACAGATACGCAGTATTTT. It encodes CASSGGSRGTDTQYF.